Detailed here is one T cell receptor (beta chain). The antigen it recognizes is unknown. Nothing much larger sits one base from this clone, and base qualities are not available. Inclusive of the bounding cysteine and phenylalanine, the CDR3 is 13 residues long. The sequence is cut down to CDR3 DNA, 39 bases in frame from base 1. Trimming at the junction amounts to 8 bases on V and 6 bases on J, and the germline ends lie 17 bases apart. CDR1 MNHEY and CDR2 SVGAGI are derived from the germline V gene. This entry comes from a study of control samples from healthy donors and cancer patients (dated by TCRdb to about 2020). The library was produced with the immunoSEQ multiplex PCR assay. TCRdb limited this immuneACCESS table to in-frame rearrangements with V and J called. A share of clones is missing; checked studies link under half to unresolved V genes, and the rest is unexplained. The sample table contains around 100,000 clones; only one count was recorded for just over 85% of them. The ten largest clones capture 13% to 15% of the sample.

The chain employs TRBV6-5 and TRBJ2-7; the D assignment is uncertain and may be TRBD1 or TRBD2, with 6 bases supporting each. The TCR sequence derives from a man aged 25 to 45 in good health. Source material: blood. The DNA sequence is as follows: TGTGCCAGCCGGGGGCAGCCCACGCGCGAGCAGTACTTC. Translated, it reads CASRGQPTREQYF.